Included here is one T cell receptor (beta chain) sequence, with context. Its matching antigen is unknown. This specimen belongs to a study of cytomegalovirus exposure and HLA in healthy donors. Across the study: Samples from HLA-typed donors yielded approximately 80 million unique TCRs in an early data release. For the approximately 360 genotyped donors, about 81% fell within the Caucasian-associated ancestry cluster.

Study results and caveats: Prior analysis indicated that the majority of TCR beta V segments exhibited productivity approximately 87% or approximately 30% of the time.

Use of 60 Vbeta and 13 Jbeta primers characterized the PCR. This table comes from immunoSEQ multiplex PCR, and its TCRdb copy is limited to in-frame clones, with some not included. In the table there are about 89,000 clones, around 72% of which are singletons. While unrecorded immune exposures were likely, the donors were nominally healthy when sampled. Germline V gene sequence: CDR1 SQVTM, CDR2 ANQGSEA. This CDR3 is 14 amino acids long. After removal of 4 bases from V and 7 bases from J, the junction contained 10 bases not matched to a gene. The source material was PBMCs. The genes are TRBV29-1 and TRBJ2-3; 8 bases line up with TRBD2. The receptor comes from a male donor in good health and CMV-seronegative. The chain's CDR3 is CSVVLGRAWYTQYF. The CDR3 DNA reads TGCAGCGTTGTCCTCGGGAGGGCGTGGTATACGCAGTATTTT.